The next 29 T cell receptor beta chains were all read from a single sample in a study of glioma-infiltrating T cells. TCR alpha and beta CDR3 regions were amplified from RNA using iRepertoire nested multiplex PCR. TCRdb analysed the multiplex PCR reads with MiXCR anew, one entry per CDR3 protein. The sample contains around 390,000 distinct CDR3 sequences, about two fifths of which appear only once. The sequenced material came from glioma tissue, nonneoplastic brain tissue, or PBMCs (not recorded which). Source of these receptors: a human donor with low-grade glioma or glioblastoma, undergoing nonglioma brain surgery, or in good health (not recorded which).

About this clonotype: The CDR3 ends on some other residue instead of the conserved phenylalanine or tryptophan, so this is likely a read error. It is unclear where the CDR3 begins or ends on the DNA, so no DNA is shown, and the CDR3 is as TCRdb lists it. This chain connects TRBV20-1 to TRBJ2-1. Including both end residues, the CDR3 is 12 amino acids long. Per germline, CDR1 DFQATT and CDR2 SNEGSKA (reference sequence). The CDR3 loop is CSASLGINERFS.

On this clonotype itself: The junction departs from the called germline gene at one end, perhaps through a read error. The CDR3 protein is CVSSRAGTARGGYTF. CDR3 coding DNA: TGCGTCAGCAGTCGTGCCGGGACAGCCCGGGGTGGCTACACCTTC. J is TRBJ1-2 and V is TRBV4-1, with 7 positions matching TRBD1. Germline V CDR1 and CDR2: MGHRA, YSYEKL. This CDR3 comprises 15 residues.

This clonotype has a count of ten or more. The chain joins TRBV6-1 to TRBJ2-7, with D unresolved. Germline CDR1 and CDR2: MNHNS and SASEGT. Trimming took 0 bases from V and 2 from J, leaving 14 bases between them. This CDR3 has 16 amino acids. The CDR3 nucleotides are TGTGCCAGCAGTGAAGCGACACGGTCTCCCCCCTACGAGCAGTACTTC. The encoded protein is CASSEATRSPPYEQYF.

This clonotype was seen repeatedly, ten times or more. This chain connects TRBV27 to TRBJ2-3; D unresolved. Trimming left V 3 bases short and J 0 bases short, with 10 bases between. The CDR3 runs to 15 residues. From germline, CDR1 is MNHEY and CDR2 SMNVEV (reference sequence). The CDR3 loop reads CASSFGGTSTDTQYF. As DNA, the CDR3 is TGTGCCAGCAGTTTTGGTGGAACTAGCACAGATACGCAGTATTTT.

V is TRBV5-4 and J is TRBJ2-1, with D possibly called TRBD1 or TRBD2 (5 bases each). Germline values: CDR1 SGHNT, CDR2 YYREEE (reference sequence). Trimming took 2 bases from V and 7 from J, leaving 16 bases between them. The length of the CDR3 is 15 residues. CDR3 nucleotides: TGTGCCAGCAGCTTTATCGGGGCTCTGGGGAATGAGCAGTTCTTC. Translated: CASSFIGALGNEQFF. The full variable domain, with the rest looked up from reference TRBV5-4 and TRBJ2-1, is ETGVTQSPTHLIKTRGQQVTLRCSSQSGHNTVSWYQQALGQGPQFIFQYYREEENGRGNFPPRFSGLQFPNYSSELNVNALELDDSALYLCASSFIGALGNEQFFGPGTRLTVL.

A word on this clonotype: A read error may account for a junction end that differs from germline. V gene TRBV6-9 combines with J gene TRBJ2-7, with D possibly matching TRBD2 (7 bases). This CDR3 spans 13 amino acids. CDR1 MNHGY and CDR2 SVAAGI come from the germline V gene. In DNA form, the CDR3 reads TGTGCCGGCAGTTGGGGGGGCCTGTACGAGCAGTACTTC. Translation gives CAGSWGGLYEQYF.

For this clonotype: At one boundary the junction diverges from the germline segment, which might be a read error. This chain connects TRBV7-2 to TRBJ2-1; D gene uncertain. Per the germline V gene, CDR1 is SGHTA and CDR2 is FQGNSA. This CDR3 is built from 11 residues. CDR3 nucleotides: TGTGCCAGCAGCCCGTACAATGAGCGGTTCTTC. Protein: CASSPYNERFF.

Notes on this clonotype: A read error may explain this, as a much larger clone is one base away. The chain couples TRBV7-2 to TRBJ2-3; the match to TRBD2 covers 10 bases. The CDR3 is 16 amino acids. From germline, CDR1 is SGHTA and CDR2 FQGNSA. The CDR3 region is CAISLPAGGPADTQYF. The CDR3 coding sequence is TGTGCCATCAGCTTACCAGCGGGAGGGCCAGCAGATACGCAGTATTTT.

The chain employs TRBV27 and TRBJ1-2; D gene unclear. This CDR3 has 13 amino acids. CDR1 is MNHEY, CDR2 SMNVEV, per germline (reference sequence). Trimming pared 3 bases from V and 8 bases from J, leaving 13 bases between. The CDR3 DNA reads as TGTGCCAGCAGTTTGAGCGGGGTGGGCGGCTACACCTTC. This sequence encodes CASSLSGVGGYTF.

This chain connects TRBV29-1 to TRBJ2-3, with D unclear. The CDR3 is 13 amino acids. Trimming removed 4 bases from V and 2 bases from J, with 10 bases in between. Germline values: CDR1 SQVTM, CDR2 ANQGSEA. The DNA for the CDR3 is TGCAGCGTTGTAGAAGCGAACACAGATACGCAGTATTTT. It specifies CSVVEANTDTQYF.

The CDR3 protein is CASSPGPSGNTIYF. The CDR3 DNA is TGCGCCAGCAGCCCGGGTCCTTCTGGAAACACCATATATTTT. The chain combines TRBV5-1 with TRBJ1-3; no clear D gene. The ends were cut back, 4 bases at V and 1 base at J, with 9 bases in the middle. Germline V lookup: CDR1 SGHRS, CDR2 YFSETQ. This CDR3 has 14 amino acids.

This clonotype has ten or more counts. This rearrangement joins TRBV6-1 to TRBJ2-1; unclear D gene. In germline, CDR1 is MNHNS, CDR2 SASEGT. The CDR3 is 16 amino acids. The V gene lost 2 bases and the J gene lost 0 bases, with 11 bases spanning the gap. CDR3 region: CASSELRGGSYNEQFF. CDR3 sequence (DNA): TGTGCCAGCAGTGAATTGCGCGGCGGCTCCTACAATGAGCAGTTCTTC.

The V call is TRBV14, the J call TRBJ1-1; D is unclear. Per the germline V gene, CDR1 is SGHDN and CDR2 is FVKESK. The V end lost 4 bases, the J end lost 6 bases, and 18 bases lay between the germline ends. The CDR3 runs 15 residues. CDR3 DNA sequence: TGTGCCAGCAGCCCCACAAAGCGAGGGAGCGCTGAAGCTTTCTTT. It encodes CASSPTKRGSAEAFF.

The chain joins TRBV18 to TRBJ1-1; weak D call: TRBD1 (5 bases). Germline V CDR1 and CDR2: KGHSH, LQKENI. This CDR3 comprises 15 residues. Trimming took off 4 bases at V and 0 bases at J, with 12 bases between the two ends. The CDR3 DNA reads TGTGCCAGCTCACTCTCAACAGGTATGAACACTGAAGCTTTCTTT. Amino acid sequence: CASSLSTGMNTEAFF.

In this sample, this clonotype turned up once. This may arise from a read error, as a much more abundant clone is one base away. The gene calls are TRBV6-2 or TRBV6-3 and TRBJ2-7, with no clear D. The CDR3 extends over 14 amino acids. Germline V gene lookup returns CDR1 MNHEY and CDR2 SVGEGT. The CDR3 sequence is CASSPADVPYERYF. The CDR3, as DNA: TGTGCCAGCAGTCCCGCTGACGTCCCCTACGAGCGGTACTTC.

Points on this clonotype: A much larger clone differs from this one at a single base, so this may be a read error. Lacking the conserved final phenylalanine or tryptophan, this CDR3 likely reflects a read error. CDR3 sequence reads: CASSYGQGVHEQYL. Here the CDR3 DNA reads TGTGCCAGCAGTTATGGACAGGGGGTACACGAGCAGTACCTC. V and J are TRBV27 and TRBJ2-1; the match to TRBD1 covers 10 bases. The end of the DNA is better explained by TRBJ2-7, so the J call may be wrong. This CDR3 spans 14 amino acids. CDR1 is MNHEY, CDR2 SMNVEV, per germline (reference sequence).

This clonotype has a handful of counts. The V and J genes are TRBV20-1 and TRBJ2-4; D is unclear. This CDR3 is built from 11 residues. The germline gives CDR1 DFQATT, CDR2 SNEGSKA (reference sequence). V dropped 3 bases and J dropped 6 bases, with 6 bases sitting between them. In DNA form, the CDR3 reads TGCAGTGCTAGGTCGGGAAACATTCAGTACTTC. The encoded protein is CSARSGNIQYF.

The gene calls are TRBV19 and TRBJ1-1, with TRBD1 as a possible D gene (6 bases). This CDR3 is 16 amino acids long. Deletions cut 6 bases from V and 1 base from J, with 18 bases between. Per germline, CDR1 LNHDA and CDR2 SQIVND (reference sequence). Written as DNA, the CDR3 is TGTGCCAGTAGAAGGTCCGGGACATTAGCGAACACTGAAGCTTTCTTT. It encodes CASRRSGTLANTEAFF.

CDR3 bases: TGTGCCAGCAGTTCTGGGCGGAACTCCTACGAGCAGTACTTC. Translating gives CASSSGRNSYEQYF. This chain connects TRBV12-3 or TRBV12-4 to TRBJ2-7; no firm D call. The germline V and J ends were trimmed by 4 bases and 0 bases, with 10 bases remaining between them. CDR3 length equals 14 residues.

Turning to this clonotype: A single base separates this from a much larger clone, so it may be a read error. J is TRBJ1-3 and V is TRBV20-1, with a weak D call TRBD1 (5 bases). This CDR3 region has 14 residues. Trimming removed 5 bases from V and 0 bases from J, with 11 bases in between. Germline V gene lookup returns CDR1 DFQATT and CDR2 SNEGSKA (reference sequence). CDR3 amino acids: CSAVDSSSGNTIYF. The CDR3 DNA follows: TGCAGTGCTGTCGACAGTAGCTCTGGAAACACCATATATTTT.

In regard to this clonotype: This may arise from a read error, as a much more abundant clone is one base away. The J gene is TRBJ1-1, the V gene TRBV20-1, with D maybe TRBD1 (5 bases). Per germline, CDR1 DFQATT and CDR2 SNEGSKA (reference sequence). Trimming left V 4 bases short and J 8 bases short, with 17 bases between. The CDR3 consists of 13 residues. The CDR3 DNA reads TGCAGTGCTATTCGGGGCAGCGGTTGGGAAGCTTTCTTT. It is translated as CSAIRGSGWEAFF.

This clonotype was detected ten times or more. This chain links TRBV28 with TRBJ2-1; possible D gene TRBD2, 5 bases. Germline V gene sequence: CDR1 MDHEN, CDR2 SYDVKM. Deletions cut 7 bases from V and 0 bases from J, with 16 bases between. This CDR3 is built from 16 residues. CDR3 region: CASKFYGDSSYNEQFF. The CDR3 DNA follows: TGTGCCAGCAAGTTCTACGGGGATAGCTCCTACAATGAGCAGTTCTTC.

The chain combines TRBV28 with TRBJ1-6, with 7 bases aligning to TRBD1. Per the germline V gene, CDR1 is MDHEN and CDR2 is SYDVKM. V gave up 5 bases and J gave up 10 bases; unmatched junction bases: 8. The CDR3 is 14 amino acids. The CDR3 here is CASSLRQGWSPLHF. The CDR3 bases are TGTGCCAGCAGTCTTCGACAGGGTTGGTCACCCCTCCACTTT.

Concerning this clonotype: A read error is possible here, since a much larger clone lies one base away. The chain combines TRBV28 with TRBJ1-5; TRBD1 might be the D (6 bases). Germline assignment: CDR1 MDHEN and CDR2 SYDVKM. CDR3 length: 14 residues. Here the CDR3 reads CASTLRTVNQPQDF. The CDR3 DNA reads TGTGCCAGCACCTTAAGGACAGTGAATCAGCCCCAGGATTTT.

Ten or more counts support this clonotype. CDR3 nucleotide sequence: TGTGCCAGCAGTTTATTAAGGGGTCTATCCTACGAGCAGTACTTC. Protein sequence: CASSLLRGLSYEQYF. The rearrangement links TRBV28 to TRBJ2-7; D is possibly TRBD1 (5 bases). The germline gives CDR1 MDHEN, CDR2 SYDVKM. This CDR3 contains 15 residues. The V end lost 1 base, the J end lost 1 base, and 11 bases lay between the germline ends.

V usage is TRBV7-9 and J usage is TRBJ1-1; D is unresolved. Germline loops: CDR1 SEHNR, CDR2 FQNEAQ (reference sequence). The ends were cut back, 1 base at V and 7 bases at J, with 4 bases in the middle. This CDR3 is built from 11 residues. CDR3 DNA: TGTGCCAGCAGCTTAGTAGTTGAAGCTTTCTTT. Protein product: CASSLVVEAFF. Supplemented by reference TRBV7-9 and TRBJ1-1, the full variable domain reads DTGVSQNPRHKITKRGQNVTFRCDPISEHNRLYWYRQTLGQGPEFLTYFQNEAQLEKSRLLSDRFSAERPKGSFSTLEIQRTEQGDSAMYLCASSLVVEAFFGQGTRLTVV.

The chain uses TRBV11-2 and TRBJ2-3, with D maybe TRBD2 (5 bases). CDR1 SGHAT and CDR2 FQNNGV come from the germline V gene. The length of the CDR3 is 13 residues. V lost 6 bases and J 3 bases, leaving 10 bases between the germline ends. The CDR3 reads CASRRAGTDTQYF. CDR3 nucleotides: TGTGCCAGCAGGAGGGCCGGAACAGATACGCAGTATTTT. Full variable domain (remainder filled in from reference TRBV11-2 and TRBJ2-3): EAGVAQSPRYKIIEKRQSVAFWCNPISGHATLYWYQQILGQGPKLLIQFQNNGVVDDSQLPKDRFSAERLKGVDSTLKIQPAKLEDSAVYLCASRRAGTDTQYFGPGTRLTVL.

Comments on this clonotype: Given a much more abundant clone one base away, this may be a read error. The chain carries TRBV6-5 and TRBJ2-5, with 9 positions matching TRBD1. V lost 5 bases, J lost 0 bases, and 25 bases stayed unmatched. CDR1 and CDR2 (germline): MNHEY, SVGAGI. This CDR3 has 22 amino acids. The CDR3 here is CASSNRDRVLPFHLTHQETQYF. DNA of the CDR3: TGTGCCAGCAGTAACCGGGACAGGGTACTCCCCTTCCATTTAACCCACCAAGAGACCCAGTACTTC.

Note on this clonotype: One junction end disagrees with the germline gene, perhaps due to a read error. The chain combines TRBV6-5 with TRBJ2-3; 7 nucleotides match TRBD2. CDR1 and CDR2 (germline): MNHEY, SVGAGI. The CDR3 covers 12 residues. CDR3 coding DNA: TGTGCCAGTGGCGGGAGTACAGATACGCGGTATTTT. Its translation: CASGGSTDTRYF.